What follows are 19 T cell receptor beta chains derived from one specimen sequenced in a study of blood T cell repertoires in COVID-19. TCRdb's table, derived via immunoSEQ multiplex PCR, lists solely in-frame clones and lacks some. The sample includes approximately 200,000 clones, around 85% of them seen just once. Sequenced sample: peripheral blood. The receptors were sampled from a human donor in a cohort sampled during active COVID-19.

The V call is TRBV29-1, the J call TRBJ2-7; D call uncertain. Germline values: CDR1 SQVTM, CDR2 ANQGSEA. Trimming took 5 bases from V and 0 from J, leaving 11 bases between them. The CDR3 has 13 amino acids. The CDR3, as DNA: TGCAGCGTTAGGAGTATAAGCTCCTACGAGCAGTACTTC. Translating it yields CSVRSISSYEQYF.

The V and J genes are TRBV19 and TRBJ1-2, with D perhaps TRBD1 (6 bases). The germline CDR1 and CDR2 sequences are LNHDA and SQIVND (reference sequence). The CDR3 extends over 15 amino acids. Between the trimmed V and J ends, which lost 6 bases and 4 bases, there was a span of 18 bases. The CDR3 protein is CASRIQTGPLYGYTF. CDR3 nucleotides: TGTGCCAGTAGGATTCAGACAGGACCCCTCTATGGCTACACCTTC. The full variable domain, with the rest looked up from reference TRBV19 and TRBJ1-2, is DGGITQSPKYLFRKEGQNVTLSCEQNLNHDAMYWYRQDPGQGLRLIYYSQIVNDFQKGDIAEGYSVSREKKESFPLTVTSAQKNPTAFYLCASRIQTGPLYGYTFGSGTRLTVV.

This chain joins TRBV6-2 or TRBV6-3 and TRBJ2-7; 8 bases agree with TRBD2. CDR3 length: 15 residues. The germline V gene encodes CDR1 MNHEY and CDR2 SVGEGT. V gave up 2 bases and J gave up 6 bases; unmatched junction bases: 9. DNA for the CDR3: TGTGCCAGCAGTTACGACGGGACTAGAGGTGGCGAGCAGTACTTC. Translating it yields CASSYDGTRGGEQYF.

The gene calls are TRBV18 and TRBJ1-1; D is undetermined. V gave up 5 bases and J gave up 0 bases, with 7 bases separating them. The CDR3 has 13 residues. Germline loops: CDR1 KGHSH, CDR2 LQKENI. Written as DNA, the CDR3 is TGTGCCAGCTCAGAGACAATGAACACTGAAGCTTTCTTT. This codes for CASSETMNTEAFF.

The chain is built from TRBV24-1 and TRBJ2-6; weak D call: TRBD1 (5 bases). V was trimmed by 6 bases and J by 1 base, leaving 15 bases between them. CDR1 is KGHDR, CDR2 SFDVKD, per germline. This CDR3 comprises 17 residues. The CDR3 DNA sequence: TGTGCCACCAGTCGAACAGGCGATCGTTCTGGGGCCAACGTCCTGACTTTC. Translating it yields CATSRTGDRSGANVLTF.

V is TRBV5-1 and J is TRBJ2-6; possible D gene TRBD1, 6 bases. From germline, CDR1 is SGHRS and CDR2 YFSETQ. The CDR3 spans 17 residues. Between the trimmed V and J ends, which lost 0 bases and 1 base, there was a span of 11 bases. The CDR3 protein is CASSLGRQESGANVLTF. CDR3 coding DNA: TGCGCCAGCAGCTTGGGAAGACAGGAGTCTGGGGCCAACGTCCTGACTTTC.

This clone occurred a few times. The rearrangement uses TRBV27 and TRBJ2-3; possible D gene TRBD2, 5 bases. This CDR3 contains 13 residues. Germline-derived CDR1 and CDR2 are MNHEY and SMNVEV (reference sequence). V was clipped by 3 bases and J by 8 bases, with 12 bases between them. The DNA for the CDR3 is TGTGCCAGCAGTTTGAACGGAGGTGGTACGCAGTATTTT. This codes for CASSLNGGGTQYF.

This sequence joins TRBV5-8 and TRBJ1-4, with 7 positions matching TRBD1. Germline V gene lookup returns CDR1 SGHTS and CDR2 YDEGEE. This CDR3 contains 17 residues. V dropped 0 bases and J dropped 2; count of bases not matched to a gene: 7. Here the CDR3 reads CASSLATGYGTNEKLFF. The CDR3 nucleotides are TGTGCCAGCAGCTTGGCGACAGGGTATGGGACTAATGAAAAACTGTTTTTT.

This rearrangement joins TRBV19 to TRBJ2-7; D perhaps matches TRBD2 (5 bases). Germline V gene lookup returns CDR1 LNHDA and CDR2 SQIVND (reference sequence). Trimming removed 0 bases from V and 3 bases from J, with 12 bases in between. The length of the CDR3 is 15 residues. The CDR3 DNA is TGTGCCAGTAGTATAGATCTTTTCGGGAACTACGAGCAGTACTTC. This encodes CASSIDLFGNYEQYF.

This clone was seen a single time. V usage is TRBV28 and J usage is TRBJ1-2, with D maybe TRBD1 (6 bases). Germline V gene data show CDR1 as MDHEN and CDR2 as SYDVKM. V lost 2 bases and J lost 7, with 8 bases in between. This CDR3 region has 12 residues. CDR3 bases: TGTGCCAGCAGTTTAAACAGGGTTGGCTACACCTTC. Encoded protein: CASSLNRVGYTF.

The CDR3 sequence: CASSSPGTGGYEQYF. The DNA of the CDR3 is TGTGCCAGCAGCTCCCCCGGGACAGGGGGGTACGAGCAGTACTTC. V gene TRBV7-2 combines with J gene TRBJ2-7, with 11 nucleotides matching TRBD1. The CDR3 has 15 amino acids. After removal of 4 bases from V and 4 bases from J, the junction contained 6 bases not matched to a gene. Germline assignment: CDR1 SGHTA and CDR2 FQGNSA.

The chain links TRBV28 to TRBJ2-3, with 10 bases that match TRBD1. The CDR3 extends over 15 amino acids. With V trimmed by 7 bases and J by 1 base, 5 bases remained unmatched. Germline values: CDR1 MDHEN, CDR2 SYDVKM. CDR3 region: CASTRTGGRTDTQYF. The CDR3 nucleotides read TGTGCCAGCACCCGGACAGGGGGTCGCACAGATACGCAGTATTTT.

The CDR3 is CATSDLGLAGGQETQYF. The CDR3 DNA follows: TGTGCCACCAGTGATCTGGGACTAGCGGGAGGACAAGAGACCCAGTACTTC. V gene TRBV24-1 combines with J gene TRBJ2-5; 15 nucleotides line up with TRBD2. The V segment lost 3 bases and the J segment 2 bases; nucleotides outside the gene matches: 3. Germline values: CDR1 KGHDR, CDR2 SFDVKD. CDR3 length: 17 amino acids.

The genes are TRBV10-3 and TRBJ2-7; 9 positions agree with TRBD1. Germline V lookup: CDR1 ENHRY, CDR2 SYGVKD. The junction had 2 bases not matched to a gene; V was cut back by 2 bases and J by 0 bases. The CDR3 totals 15 residues. The CDR3 region is CAISEPGQGSYEQYF. The CDR3, as DNA: TGTGCCATCAGTGAGCCGGGACAGGGCTCCTACGAGCAGTACTTC.

The chain recombines TRBV28 with TRBJ1-6; no reliable D call. In germline, CDR1 is MDHEN, CDR2 SYDVKM. The CDR3 runs to 13 residues. The V and J ends lost 2 bases and 14 bases respectively, with 13 bases between them. The CDR3 bases are TGTGCCAGCAGTTTAGCCCAGCCGGAGACCCTCCACTTT. Its translation: CASSLAQPETLHF.

The chain uses TRBV7-2 and TRBJ2-5, with no clear D. This CDR3 comprises 15 residues. The ends were cut back, 7 bases at V and 5 bases at J, with 20 bases in the middle. Per germline, CDR1 SGHTA and CDR2 FQGNSA. The CDR3 DNA reads TGTGCCAGCACCCCCCTAGGCTCGAGGCCCGAGACCCAGTACTTC. Its protein product is CASTPLGSRPETQYF.

The chain is built from TRBV7-2 and TRBJ2-7, with 10 bases lining up with TRBD1. Germline-derived CDR1 and CDR2 are SGHTA and FQGNSA. This CDR3 has 14 amino acids. J gave up 4 bases and V 5 bases, and 5 bases lay outside the gene matches. CDR3 sequence (DNA): TGTGCCAGCAGCAGGGGACAGGGGAAGTACGAGCAGTACTTC. Residues: CASSRGQGKYEQYF.

The CDR3 protein is CASSQDSTSGSYEQFF. Written as DNA, the CDR3 is TGTGCCAGCAGCCAAGATAGCACTAGCGGGAGTTATGAGCAGTTCTTC. J is TRBJ2-1 and V is TRBV4-2; TRBD2 matches at 11 bases. Germline assignment: CDR1 LGHNA and CDR2 YNFKEQ. J gave up 8 bases and V 0 bases, and 6 bases lay outside the gene matches. The CDR3 runs 16 residues.

J is TRBJ1-2 and V is TRBV27; possible D gene TRBD1, 5 bases. Germline-derived CDR1 and CDR2 are MNHEY and SMNVEV (reference sequence). V was cut by 6 bases and J by 7 bases, with 15 bases left in between. CDR3 length equals 13 residues. DNA of the CDR3: TGTGCCAGCAGGGTCGCAGGGATAGGTGGCTACACCTTC. Amino acids: CASRVAGIGGYTF.